Listed below are T cell receptor beta chains from one sample, sequenced in a study of monozygotic twins with cystic fibrosis. The repertoire was sequenced with immunoSEQ multiplex PCR; TCRdb's copy has only in-frame clones and lacks some. The sample lists 13,000 or so clones, more than 80% occurring once. Sequencing input: blood. These TCRs come from a boy aged 10-17 years with cystic fibrosis. CDR3s include the opening cysteine and the closing phenylalanine or tryptophan. A D gene is named only where the DNA matches it firmly. A row's size may be missing; if present it is once, few, many or a size class.

NA	NA	TRBV18	TRBJ1-6	TGTGCCAGCTCACCACCGAACGGAGGGCATTCACCCCTCCACTTT	CASSPPNGGHSPLHF
NA	once	TRBV27	TRBJ1-3	TGTGCCAGCAGTTTATTTTGGACCCCCGGAAACACCATATATTTT	CASSLFWTPGNTIYF
TRBD1	NA	TRBV6-1	TRBJ2-7	TGTGCCAGCAGCATTGTAGGGACAGGGGCCTACGAGCAGTACTTC	CASSIVGTGAYEQYF
TRBD2	NA	TRBV27	TRBJ2-3	TGTGCCAGCAGTACTAGCGGGAGTTCAGATACGCAGTATTTT	CASSTSGSSDTQYF
NA	few	TRBV7-9	TRBJ1-1	TGTGCCAGCAGCTTACAGGGGTCTGGCACTGAAGCTTTCTTT	CASSLQGSGTEAFF
NA	NA	TRBV15	TRBJ2-7	TGTGCCACCAGCACACTGGGTGCTGGGGCCCCATCCTACGAGCAGTACTTC	CATSTLGAGAPSYEQYF
NA	once	TRBV9	TRBJ1-6	TGTGCCAGCAGCGCCTTCTCCAGGGCCTCCTATAATTCACCCCTCCACTTT	CASSAFSRASYNSPLHF
NA	NA	TRBV30	TRBJ1-5	TGTGCCTGGAGTCACGGATATAGCAATCAGCCCCAGCATTTT	CAWSHGYSNQPQHF
NA	NA	TRBV6-1	TRBJ2-7	TGTGCCAGTCGACAGGAAAACTCCTACGAGCAGTACTTC	CASRQENSYEQYF
TRBD2	NA	TRBV7-8	TRBJ2-2	TGTGCCAGCAGCAGCGGGACCACCGGGGAGCTGTTTTTT	CASSSGTTGELFF
TRBD2	few	TRBV9	TRBJ2-7	TGTGCCAGCAGCGTAGGGTCTAGCGGGGGTTACGAGCAGTACTTC	CASSVGSSGGYEQYF
NA	NA	TRBV6-6	TRBJ1-5	TGTGCCAGCACCGACGGGTATCAGCCCCAGCATTTT	CASTDGYQPQHF
TRBD1	NA	TRBV13	TRBJ2-1	TGTGCCAGCAGCTTAGGCCTAAGGGCAGGGGGCGACTACAATGAGCAGTTCTTC	CASSLGLRAGGDYNEQFF
TRBD1	few	TRBV19	TRBJ1-4	TGTGCCAGTAGACAAGGGACAGGGGGAAATGAAAAACTGTTTTTT	CASRQGTGGNEKLFF
TRBD1	NA	TRBV29-1	TRBJ2-7	TGCAGCATCGGACAGGGGGCCTACGAGCAGTACTTC	CSIGQGAYEQYF
NA	NA	TRBV4-2	TRBJ2-1	TGTGCCAGCAGCCAAGGGGGAGGCCGATACAATGAGCAGTTCTTC	CASSQGGGRYNEQFF
TRBD2	NA	TRBV6-1	TRBJ2-1	TGTGCCAGCTCGGAGCGGGAGGGCGATGAGCAGTTCTTC	CASSEREGDEQFF
NA	NA	TRBV18	TRBJ2-5	TGTGCCAGCTCACCTCCCCGGACAGAGTTGGAGACCCAGTACTTC	CASSPPRTELETQYF
NA	NA	TRBV15	TRBJ1-3	TGTGCCACCAGCAGAGATCTCGGGGCTGGAAACACCATATATTTT	CATSRDLGAGNTIYF
NA	NA	TRBV5-1	TRBJ2-7	TGCGCCAGCAGCTTGGGAAGGGTCGAGCAGTACTTC	CASSLGRVEQYF
NA	NA	TRBV11-2	TRBJ1-2	TGTGCCAGCAGCTTAGCGAGTCGGTGGGATGGCTACACCTTC	CASSLASRWDGYTF
NA	NA	TRBV6-5	TRBJ1-2	TGTGCCAGCAGTTACTCCGGGCTCAGCTATGGCTACACCTTC	CASSYSGLSYGYTF
NA	once	TRBV18	TRBJ2-2	TGTGCCAGCTCACCGGCTGCAGGGGTCACCTTAGGCACCGGGGAGCTGTTTTTT	CASSPAAGVTLGTGELFF
TRBD1	NA	TRBV28	TRBJ1-1	TGTGCCAGCAGTTGGGACAGGCTTACGTTTGAAGCTTTCTTT	CASSWDRLTFEAFF
NA	NA	TRBV5-1	TRBJ2-7	TGCGCCAGCAGCTTGTCGGGCTACGAGCAGTACTTC	CASSLSGYEQYF
NA	NA	TRBV6-1	TRBJ2-7	TGTGCCAGCAGTGAGCGGTCAAGGTTCCAGCAGTACTTC	CASSERSRFQQYF
NA	NA	TRBV27	TRBJ1-1	TGTGCCAGCAGTTTATCGTATGACTCTTCTGAAGCTTTCTTT	CASSLSYDSSEAFF
NA	NA	TRBV6-4	TRBJ1-2	TGTGCCAGCAGTGACCCTCGGGACTATGGCTACACCTTC	CASSDPRDYGYTF
TRBD1	NA	TRBV6-1	TRBJ1-1	TGTGCCAGCCCCGGGACAGGGAACACTGAAGCTTTCTTT	CASPGTGNTEAFF
NA	NA	TRBV27	TRBJ1-6	TGTGCCAGCAGTACGGACAGCCGCTCCTATAATTCACCCCTCCACTTT	CASSTDSRSYNSPLHF
TRBD1	NA	TRBV15	TRBJ2-7	TGTGCCACCAGCAGAGAAGGTCTCCGGCCGACAGGGGTGATTTACGAGCAGTACTTC	CATSREGLRPTGVIYEQYF
NA	NA	TRBV2	TRBJ1-1	TGTGCCAGCAGTGGGACCGTAAAAGCTCTGAACACTGAAGCTTTCTTT	CASSGTVKALNTEAFF
TRBD1	NA	TRBV28	TRBJ2-7	TGTGCCAGCAGCCCCGACAGGGTACCGATTTTC	CASSPDRVPIF
NA	NA	TRBV27	TRBJ2-7	TGTGCCAGCAGTTTAGCGGGGCACCTTTACGAGCAGTACTTC	CASSLAGHLYEQYF
NA	NA	TRBV13	TRBJ1-2	TGTGCCAGCAGCCCTTGGGGGGGAAATGGCTACACCTTC	CASSPWGGNGYTF
NA	NA	TRBV30	TRBJ1-2	TGTGCCTGGACCGATACAGGGTCCGGTGGCTACACCTTC	CAWTDTGSGGYTF
NA	NA	TRBV19	TRBJ2-3	TGTGCCAGTCAGTGGGGGGATAGCACAGATACGCAGTATTTT	CASQWGDSTDTQYF
NA	NA	TRBV5-1	TRBJ2-1	TGCGCCAGCAGACCATTGGACTCGGGCTCCTACAATGAGCAGTTCTTC	CASRPLDSGSYNEQFF
TRBD1	NA	TRBV10-3	TRBJ2-1	TGTGCCATCAGTGCCCTACCGACAGGGGAAAATGAGCAGTTCTTC	CAISALPTGENEQFF
NA	NA	TRBV28	TRBJ1-2	TGTGCCAGCAGTTTTTGGGGGGTAGGTGTACAGGAAGGCTACACCTTC	CASSFWGVGVQEGYTF
TRBD1	NA	TRBV28	TRBJ2-7	TGTGCCAGCAGTTTGGGGACAGGGAACTACGAGCAGTACTTC	CASSLGTGNYEQYF
NA	NA	TRBV29-1	TRBJ1-2	TGCAGCGTTTCACTTGAGGACACAGGCTACACCTTC	CSVSLEDTGYTF
NA	NA	TRBV5-1	TRBJ1-1	TGCGCCAGCAGCGCGGGACTCCCGAACACTGAAGCTTTCTTT	CASSAGLPNTEAFF
NA	NA	TRBV7-9	TRBJ2-5	TGTGCCAGCAGCTTGGGCAGCGGCGGACTCCAAGAGACCCAGTACTTC	CASSLGSGGLQETQYF
NA	NA	TRBV6-1	TRBJ1-1	TGTGCCAGCAGGAGGACGGTGTCAGCGAACACTGAAGCTTTCTTT	CASRRTVSANTEAFF
NA	NA	TRBV6-5	TRBJ1-1	TGTGCCAGCAGTTTCACAGGGCAAGGTGAAGCTTTCTTT	CASSFTGQGEAFF
NA	NA	TRBV19	TRBJ2-7	TGTGCCAGTTCCTTAGCGGCCTCCTACGAGCAGTACTTC	CASSLAASYEQYF
NA	NA	TRBV27	TRBJ1-2	TGTGCCAGCAGTCCGAGATCTCTTGGCTATGGCTACACCTTC	CASSPRSLGYGYTF
NA	NA	TRBV2	TRBJ1-4	TGTGCCAGCAGTGAATTAGGGGCAGGGAGGCGCGAAAAACTGTTTTTT	CASSELGAGRREKLFF
NA	once	TRBV9	TRBJ1-3	TGTGCCAGCAGCGTAGGGGACTCTGGAAACACCATATATTTT	CASSVGDSGNTIYF
NA	NA	TRBV18	TRBJ2-1	TGTGCCAGCTCACCACCGGGACAAGGTATCAATGAGCAGTTCTTC	CASSPPGQGINEQFF
NA	NA	TRBV6-1	TRBJ2-7	TGTGCCAGCAGTGAATCCCCCTCCAGTCGAGGGACCTACGAGCAGTACTTC	CASSESPSSRGTYEQYF
NA	NA	TRBV5-6	TRBJ1-6	TGTGCCAGCAGCTTGGGGCGGAATAATTCACCCCTCCACTTT	CASSLGRNNSPLHF
NA	NA	TRBV5-5	TRBJ2-2	TGTGCCAGCAGCTTCCGGCAGGCCTCGAACACCGGGGAGCTGTTTTTT	CASSFRQASNTGELFF
NA	NA	TRBV2	TRBJ2-3	TGTGTCGCGCCCGGCAAGTGGGAATACACAGATACGCAGTATTTT	CVAPGKWEYTDTQYF